Included here is one T cell receptor beta chain sequence, with context. This clonotype was seen many times. This clone's antigen is unknown. Base qualities are not recorded, but no much larger clone differs from it by a single base. The data stem from a study of T cells in Graves' hyperthyroidism and ophthalmopathy (dated by TCRdb to about 2019). In the study overall: Peripheral blood samples were taken at initial diagnosis, before any treatment was given. A discovery cohort of roughly 96 patients, fewer than 50 with Graves' ophthalmopathy and fewer than 65 with stable Graves' hyperthyroidism, was used to find distinguishing TCR V-J signatures. In addition, the study compared T-cell repertoires in thyroid tissue and in blood from several Graves' hyperthyroidism patients. The 90 to 100 discovery patients were randomly divided into training and test sets at a 7:3 ratio. Once sampling was done, hyperthyroidism patients were given methimazole at a starting dose of 30 mg daily, whereas ophthalmopathy patients were given high-dose intravenous methylprednisolone. According to the paper, TCR Vbeta CDR3 sequencing was carried out on 135 peripheral blood samples, which came from under 50 ophthalmopathy, about 75 hyperthyroidism and roughly 17 progressor patients. Whether ophthalmopathy could be predicted prospectively was tested in an independent validation cohort made up of 18 hyperthyroidism patients plus 17 patients who later progressed to ophthalmopathy.

On the study overall, not on this receptor specifically: In validation, the model predicted progression to ophthalmopathy with 55% to 71% sensitivity and approximately 78% specificity, a median of 6.5 months before onset. In cross-validation, a model built on a 13 V-J signature told ophthalmopathy apart from stable hyperthyroidism with 85% to 90% sensitivity and approximately 84% specificity, and in testing the same model reached 80%/75%. Sample size was not statistically predetermined, and blinding of investigators to group allocation was not performed. Most expanded thyroid clonotypes (frequency above 0.001) were also detected in blood, suggesting blood repertoires may reflect thyroid immune responses.

The TCR beta CDR3 regions were amplified from RNA transcripts. The TCR CDR3 was subjected to a first round of RT-PCR using the HTBI primer set and the Qiagen OneStep RT-PCR kit. A second multiplex PCR round built the libraries, followed by size selection and purification. Sequencing of the libraries was done on an Illumina HiSeq2000 using paired-end 100 bp reads. On the study's bioinformatics: SOAPnuke was used to process the raw data, removing reads that contained adapters or uncalled bases, had a mean Phred below 15, or lacked an exact match to the constant primer or identifier. High-quality paired reads were merged with COPE v1.2.5, and unique nucleotide sequences were defined as clonotypes. MiTCR v1.1 was used to align the clonotypes against IMGT TRBV, TRBD and TRBJ reference segments. Analysis was restricted to V-J combinations with a frequency above 0.0001, which covered over 98% of repertoires. A TCS score was defined as the ratio between F50 (clonal expansion) and ExV (chaos), using BLOSUM62-based TCRdist between CDR3 peptides within each V-J. Welch's t-statistics and random forest reduced 500 to 650 V-J features to 10 to 15, which were used in a naive Bayes classifier (R e1071). The raw public data were reprocessed by TCRdb itself: fastp quality trimming at Q25, MiXCR clonotype calling, in-frame beta chains only. Here each entry gathers all rows of one CDR3 protein and keeps the most common genes and DNA. These V and J calls derive from TCRdb rather than the authors' analysis. This sample is represented by about 380,000 distinct CDR3 sequences; around an eighth of them were singletons. Of the sample, less than 25% is held by the ten largest clones.

Hyperthyroidism patients were aged 18 to 65 years and newly diagnosed, with disease duration of less than 2 months. Exclusion was applied to patients with uncontrolled infections, other autoimmune diseases, pregnancy or lactation. Diagnoses were established on the basis of clinical symptoms, serum thyroxine and TRAb, thyroid ultrasound, and orbital computed tomography. Blood from progressor patients was collected at the time of first diagnosis with hyperthyroidism, before any ophthalmopathy symptoms had appeared. PBMCs were separated from roughly 9.3 ml of fresh peripheral blood using Ficoll-Paque density gradient centrifugation. Patients classed as progressors first received a Graves' hyperthyroidism diagnosis and then went on to develop ophthalmopathy during follow-up. Total RNA was extracted with Trizol reagent, and quality was checked on an Agilent 2100 Bioanalyzer. The CDR3 holds 18 amino acids from the cysteine to the phenylalanine. The entry retains the CDR3 DNA only, 54 bases that are in frame from base 1. The germline V gene supplies CDR1 SGHVS and CDR2 FNYEAQ. Ends trimmed: V by 4 bases, J by 4 bases; bases unmatched to a gene: 13.

The chain links TRBV7-6 with TRBJ1-4, and TRBD1 matches 9 of the central bases. Sequenced: blood. The TCR sequence derives from a man in his thirties or forties with Graves' hyperthyroidism that later progressed to Graves' ophthalmopathy. DNA sequence: TGTGCCAGCAGCTCCCGTATCCGGGACAGGGCTAGTAATGAAAAACTGTTTTTT. Protein translation: CASSSRIRDRASNEKLFF.